A selection of T cell receptor beta chains follows, all from one sample in a study of CD8 T cells in ankylosing spondylitis. TCRdb redid the calling of the 5' RACE reads with MiXCR, one entry per CDR3 protein. The data hold some 130,000 distinct CDR3 sequences, with roughly an eighth observed a single time. The sample taken for sequencing was blood, either unsorted or a sorted T cell fraction (not recorded which). Receptors were obtained from a female donor with ankylosing spondylitis or in good health (not recorded which). Each CDR3 is given with its conserved first and last residue. Each record gives: J gene, V gene, D gene, clone size, CDR3 protein, CDR3 DNA. The D gene is left open where the match is weak. Only part of the rows carry a size: once, few, many, or a class if the clone is expanded.

>TRBJ2-7|TRBV20-1|-|-
CSAKRDSYEQYF
TGCAGTGCTAAACGGGACTCCTACGAGCAGTACTTC
>TRBJ1-2|TRBV24-1|-|-
CATSADSFDGYTF
TGTGCCACCAGTGCAGACAGTTTTGATGGCTACACCTTC
>TRBJ2-4|TRBV7-2|TRBD2|-
CASSSLAGLNIQYF
TGTGCCAGCAGCTCTCTAGCGGGGTTAAACATTCAGTACTTC
>TRBJ1-5|TRBV20-1|-|-
CSATYISNQPQHF
TGCAGTGCTACTTACATTAGCAATCAGCCCCAGCATTTT
>TRBJ1-5|TRBV10-2|-|-
CASRDSNQPQHF
TGCGCCAGCAGGGACAGCAATCAGCCCCAGCATTTT
>TRBJ2-5|TRBV7-6|-|few
CASSFPAETQYF
TGTGCCAGCAGCTTCCCAGCAGAGACCCAGTACTTC
>TRBJ2-4|TRBV20-1|-|-
CSAQAQGWDVSAKNIQYF
TGCAGTGCTCAAGCTCAGGGGTGGGACGTTAGTGCCAAAAACATTCAGTACTTC
>TRBJ2-5|TRBV7-2|-|-
CASSIQIQETQYF
TGTGCCAGCAGCATACAAATCCAAGAGACCCAGTACTTC
>TRBJ2-1|TRBV2|-|-
CASKDQGQSYEQFF
TGTGCCAGCAAGGACCAGGGGCAGTCCTATGAGCAGTTCTTC
>TRBJ2-5|TRBV7-3|-|few
CASSPGNTKQETQYF
TGTGCCAGCAGCCCAGGGAACACAAAACAAGAGACCCAGTACTTC